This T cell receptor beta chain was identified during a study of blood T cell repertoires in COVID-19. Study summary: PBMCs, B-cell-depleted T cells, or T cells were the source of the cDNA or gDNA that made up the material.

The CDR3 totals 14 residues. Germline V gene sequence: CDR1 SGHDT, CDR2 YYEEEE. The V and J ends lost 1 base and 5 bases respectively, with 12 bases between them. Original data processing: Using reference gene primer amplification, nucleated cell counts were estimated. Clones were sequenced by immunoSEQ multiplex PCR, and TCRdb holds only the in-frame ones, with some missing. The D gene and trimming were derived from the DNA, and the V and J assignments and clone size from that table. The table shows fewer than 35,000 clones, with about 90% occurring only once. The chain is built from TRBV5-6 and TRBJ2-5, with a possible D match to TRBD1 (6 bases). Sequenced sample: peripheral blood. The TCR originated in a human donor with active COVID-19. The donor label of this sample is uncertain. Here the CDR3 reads CASSLTWQGETQYF. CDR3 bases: TGTGCCAGCAGCTTGACCTGGCAGGGGGAGACCCAGTACTTC. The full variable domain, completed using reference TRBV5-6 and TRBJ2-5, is DAGVTQSPTHLIKTRGQQVTLRCSPKSGHDTVSWYQQALGQGPQFIFQYYEEEERQRGNFPDRFSGHQFPNYSSELNVNALLLGDSALYLCASSLTWQGETQYFGPGTRLLVL.